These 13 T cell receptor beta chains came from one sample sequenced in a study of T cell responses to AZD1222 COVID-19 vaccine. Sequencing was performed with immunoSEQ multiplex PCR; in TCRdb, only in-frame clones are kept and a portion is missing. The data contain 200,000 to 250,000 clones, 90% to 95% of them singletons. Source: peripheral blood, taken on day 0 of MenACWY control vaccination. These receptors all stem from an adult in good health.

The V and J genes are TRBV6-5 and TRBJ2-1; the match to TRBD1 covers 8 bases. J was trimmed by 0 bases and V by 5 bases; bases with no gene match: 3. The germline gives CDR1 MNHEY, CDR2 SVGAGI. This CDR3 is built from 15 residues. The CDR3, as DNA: TGTGCCAGCAGTAGGACAGGGCTCTCCTACAATGAGCAGTTCTTC. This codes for CASSRTGLSYNEQFF.

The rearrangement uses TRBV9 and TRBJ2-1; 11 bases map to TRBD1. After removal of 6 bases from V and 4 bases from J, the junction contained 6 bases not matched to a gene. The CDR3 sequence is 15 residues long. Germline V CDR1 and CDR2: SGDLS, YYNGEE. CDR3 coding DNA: TGTGCCAGCACTGAAGGACAGGGGGCTTACAATGAGCAGTTCTTC. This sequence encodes CASTEGQGAYNEQFF.

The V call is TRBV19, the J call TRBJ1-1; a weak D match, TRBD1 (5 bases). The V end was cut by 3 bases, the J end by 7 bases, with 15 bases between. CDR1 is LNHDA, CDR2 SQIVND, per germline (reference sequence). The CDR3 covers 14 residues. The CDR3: CASSIRDGGDEAFF. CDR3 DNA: TGTGCCAGTAGTATCCGGGACGGAGGGGATGAAGCTTTCTTT.

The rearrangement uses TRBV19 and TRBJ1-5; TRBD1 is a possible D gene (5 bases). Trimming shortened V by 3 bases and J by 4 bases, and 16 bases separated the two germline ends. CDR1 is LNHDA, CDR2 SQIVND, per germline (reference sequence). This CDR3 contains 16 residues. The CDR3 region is CASSIEGRVFNQPQHF. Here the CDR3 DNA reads TGTGCCAGTAGTATTGAGGGACGCGTATTTAATCAGCCCCAGCATTTT.

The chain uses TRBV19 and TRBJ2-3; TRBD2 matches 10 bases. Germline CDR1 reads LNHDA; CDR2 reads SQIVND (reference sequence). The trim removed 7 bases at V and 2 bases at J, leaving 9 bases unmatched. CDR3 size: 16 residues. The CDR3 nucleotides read TGTGCCAGTACCACTCACCTAGCGGGGGACACAGATACGCAGTATTTT. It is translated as CASTTHLAGDTDTQYF.

The CDR3 DNA reads as TGCGCCAGCAGGCAGGGACTAGCCAACACCGGGGAGCTGTTTTTT. It codes for CASRQGLANTGELFF. The chain carries TRBV4-1 and TRBJ2-2, with 9 bases identical to TRBD2. Germline CDR1 is MGHRA and CDR2 is YSYEKL. The CDR3 extends over 15 amino acids. The trim removed 6 bases at V and 2 bases at J, leaving 4 bases unmatched.

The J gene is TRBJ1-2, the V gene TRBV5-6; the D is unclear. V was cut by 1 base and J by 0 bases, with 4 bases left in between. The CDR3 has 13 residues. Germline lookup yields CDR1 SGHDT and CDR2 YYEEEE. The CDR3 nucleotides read TGTGCCAGCAGCTTGACAGCTAACTATGGCTACACCTTC. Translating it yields CASSLTANYGYTF.

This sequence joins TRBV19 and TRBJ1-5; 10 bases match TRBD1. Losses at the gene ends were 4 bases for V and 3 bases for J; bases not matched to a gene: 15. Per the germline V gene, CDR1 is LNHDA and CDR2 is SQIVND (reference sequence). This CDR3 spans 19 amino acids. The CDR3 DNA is TGTGCCAGTAGTAAATCCGGGACAGGGGTTAATAGGCTCAATCAGCCCCAGCATTTT. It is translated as CASSKSGTGVNRLNQPQHF.

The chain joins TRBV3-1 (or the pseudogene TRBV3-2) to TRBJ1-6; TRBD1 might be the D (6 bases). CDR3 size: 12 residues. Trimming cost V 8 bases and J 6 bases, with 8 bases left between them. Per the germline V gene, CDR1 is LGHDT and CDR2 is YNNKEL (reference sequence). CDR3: CASGGANSPLHF. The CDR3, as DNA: TGTGCCAGCGGGGGGGCTAATTCACCCCTCCACTTT.

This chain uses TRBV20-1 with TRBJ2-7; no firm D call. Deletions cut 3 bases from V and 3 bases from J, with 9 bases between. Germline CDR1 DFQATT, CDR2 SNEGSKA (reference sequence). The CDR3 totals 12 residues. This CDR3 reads CSASRQIYEQYF. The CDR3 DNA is TGCAGTGCTAGTAGGCAGATCTACGAGCAGTACTTC.

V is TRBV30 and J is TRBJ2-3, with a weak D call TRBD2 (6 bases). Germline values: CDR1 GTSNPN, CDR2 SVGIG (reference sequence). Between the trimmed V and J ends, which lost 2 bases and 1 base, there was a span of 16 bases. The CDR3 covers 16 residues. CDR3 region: CAWSPTRRRGTDTQYF. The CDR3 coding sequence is TGTGCCTGGAGTCCAACGAGAAGGAGGGGCACAGATACGCAGTATTTT.

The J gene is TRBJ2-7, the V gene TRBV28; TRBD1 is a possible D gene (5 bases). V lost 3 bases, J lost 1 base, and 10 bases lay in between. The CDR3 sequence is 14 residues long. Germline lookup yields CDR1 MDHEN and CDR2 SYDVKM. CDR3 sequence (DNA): TGTGCCAGCAGTTTTTATCAGGGTTCCTACGAGCAGTACTTC. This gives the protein CASSFYQGSYEQYF.

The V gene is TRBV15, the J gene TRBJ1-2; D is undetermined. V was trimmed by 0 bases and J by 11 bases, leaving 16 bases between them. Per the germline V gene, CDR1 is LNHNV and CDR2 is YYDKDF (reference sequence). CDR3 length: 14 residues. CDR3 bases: TGTGCCACCAGCAGAGATTTCGGATCCGGGCGATACACCTTC. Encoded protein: CATSRDFGSGRYTF.